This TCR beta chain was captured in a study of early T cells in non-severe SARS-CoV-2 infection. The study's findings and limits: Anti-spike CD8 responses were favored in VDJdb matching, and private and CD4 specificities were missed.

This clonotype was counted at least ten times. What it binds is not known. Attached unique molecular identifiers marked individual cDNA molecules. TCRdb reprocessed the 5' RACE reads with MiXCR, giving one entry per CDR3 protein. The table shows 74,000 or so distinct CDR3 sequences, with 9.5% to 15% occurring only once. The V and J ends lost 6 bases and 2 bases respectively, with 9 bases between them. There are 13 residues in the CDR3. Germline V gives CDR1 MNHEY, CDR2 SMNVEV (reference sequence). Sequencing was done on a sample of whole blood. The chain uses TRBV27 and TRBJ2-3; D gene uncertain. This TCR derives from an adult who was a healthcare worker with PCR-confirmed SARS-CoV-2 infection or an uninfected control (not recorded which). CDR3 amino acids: CASSSYSTDTQYF. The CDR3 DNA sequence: TGTGCCAGCAGCTCTTACTCCACAGATACGCAGTATTTT.